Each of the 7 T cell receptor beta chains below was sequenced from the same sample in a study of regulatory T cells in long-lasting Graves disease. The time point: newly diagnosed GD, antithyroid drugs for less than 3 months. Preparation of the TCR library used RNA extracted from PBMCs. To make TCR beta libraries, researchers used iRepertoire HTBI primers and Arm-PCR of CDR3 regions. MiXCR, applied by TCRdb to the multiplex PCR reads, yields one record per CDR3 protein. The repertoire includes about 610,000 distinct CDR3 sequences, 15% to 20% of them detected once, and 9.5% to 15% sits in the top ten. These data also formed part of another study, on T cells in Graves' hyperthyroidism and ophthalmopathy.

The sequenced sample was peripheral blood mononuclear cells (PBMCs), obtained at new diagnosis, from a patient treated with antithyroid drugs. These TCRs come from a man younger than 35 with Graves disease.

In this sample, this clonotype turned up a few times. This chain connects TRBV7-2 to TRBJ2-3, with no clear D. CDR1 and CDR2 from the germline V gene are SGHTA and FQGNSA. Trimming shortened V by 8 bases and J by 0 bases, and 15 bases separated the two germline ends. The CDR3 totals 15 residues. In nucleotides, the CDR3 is TGTGCCAGCGGCCTACGGCGTTCTAGCACAGATACGCAGTATTTT. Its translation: CASGLRRSSTDTQYF.

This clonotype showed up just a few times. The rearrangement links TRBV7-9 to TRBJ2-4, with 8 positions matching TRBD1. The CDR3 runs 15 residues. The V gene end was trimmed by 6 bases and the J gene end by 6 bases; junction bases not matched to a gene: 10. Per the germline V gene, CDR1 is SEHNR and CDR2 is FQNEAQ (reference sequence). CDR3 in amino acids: CASSTGGVGGNIQYF. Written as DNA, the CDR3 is TGTGCCAGCAGTACAGGGGGTGTTGGGGGAAACATTCAGTACTTC. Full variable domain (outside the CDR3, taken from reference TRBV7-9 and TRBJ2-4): DTGVSQNPRHKITKRGQNVTFRCDPISEHNRLYWYRQTLGQGPEFLTYFQNEAQLEKSRLLSDRFSAERPKGSFSTLEIQRTEQGDSAMYLCASSTGGVGGNIQYFGAGTRLSVL.

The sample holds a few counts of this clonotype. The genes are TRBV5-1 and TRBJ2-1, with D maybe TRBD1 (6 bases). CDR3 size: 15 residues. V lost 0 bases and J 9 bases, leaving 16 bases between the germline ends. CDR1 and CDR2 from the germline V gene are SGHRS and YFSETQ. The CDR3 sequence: CASSLARGRITEQFF. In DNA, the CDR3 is TGCGCCAGCAGCTTGGCCAGGGGCAGGATCACTGAGCAGTTCTTC.

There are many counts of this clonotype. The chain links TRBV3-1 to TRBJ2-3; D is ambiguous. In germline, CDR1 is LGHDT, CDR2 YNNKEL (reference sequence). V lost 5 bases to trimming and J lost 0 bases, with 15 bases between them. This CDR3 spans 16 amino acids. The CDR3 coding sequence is TGTGCCAGCAGCGACCGAAGAGCTTCTAGCACAGATACGCAGTATTTT. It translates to CASSDRRASSTDTQYF.

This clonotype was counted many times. CDR3 sequence: CASSSRESNTEAFF. Here the CDR3 DNA reads TGCGCCAGCAGCAGTAGGGAATCGAACACTGAAGCTTTCTTT. This chain uses TRBV5-1 with TRBJ1-1; D gene uncertain. Germline V gene sequence: CDR1 SGHRS, CDR2 YFSETQ. V lost 4 bases and J lost 1, with 11 bases in between. CDR3 length equals 14 residues.

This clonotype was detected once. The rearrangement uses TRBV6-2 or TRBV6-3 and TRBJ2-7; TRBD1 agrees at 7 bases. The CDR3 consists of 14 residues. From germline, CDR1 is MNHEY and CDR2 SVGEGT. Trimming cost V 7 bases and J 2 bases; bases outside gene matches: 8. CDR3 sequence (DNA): TGTGCCAGCACCAAGGGGACAGCTCCCTACGAGCAGTACTTC. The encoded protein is CASTKGTAPYEQYF.

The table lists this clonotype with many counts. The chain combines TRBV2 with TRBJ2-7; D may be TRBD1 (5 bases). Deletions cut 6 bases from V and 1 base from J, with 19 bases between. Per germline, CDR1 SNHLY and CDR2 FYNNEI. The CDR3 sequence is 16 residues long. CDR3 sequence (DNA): TGTGCCAGCAGGATGACAGTGGCCGCCCCTTCCTACGAGCAGTACTTC. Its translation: CASRMTVAAPSYEQYF.